Below are 19 T cell receptor beta chains sequenced from a single sample in a study of blood T cells in healthy people across ages. PCR was performed a second time for about 7 to 11 cycles using a sample-barcoded 5' primer and a J-beta primer mix. Each CDR3 protein is one row after TCRdb ran MiXCR on the 5' RACE reads. There are about 570,000 distinct CDR3 sequences in the sample; approximately 27% occur only once, and roughly 20% lies in the top ten. The specimen sequenced was blood. All receptors derive from a woman aged 70 to 79 in good health.

The J gene is TRBJ2-1, the V gene TRBV7-2; tentative D call: TRBD1 (5 bases). The DNA end is a closer match to TRBJ2-7, so the J assignment may be wrong. Germline V lookup: CDR1 SGHTA, CDR2 FQGNSA. This CDR3 comprises 13 residues. The CDR3 DNA reads TGTGCCAGCCGACAGCCACCACAGCGCGAGCAGTACTTC. Protein sequence: CASRQPPQREQYF.

This clonotype was observed a few times. The genes are TRBV7-9 and TRBJ2-1; D is ambiguous. From germline, CDR1 is SEHNR and CDR2 FQNEAQ (reference sequence). The CDR3 sequence is 14 residues long. Between the trimmed V and J ends, which lost 5 bases and 2 bases, there was a span of 10 bases. The CDR3 DNA reads TGTGCCAGCAGCCCCCCTGGGGCCTACAATGAGCAGTTCTTC. Its translation: CASSPPGAYNEQFF.

This clonotype was seen only a few times. J is TRBJ1-2 and V is TRBV12-3 or TRBV12-4; the D gene is possibly TRBD1 (6 bases). The CDR3 sequence is 13 residues long. V was trimmed by 7 bases and J by 6 bases, leaving 15 bases between them. The CDR3 sequence: CASTLRGSDGYTF. Written as DNA, the CDR3 is TGTGCCAGCACCTTGAGGGGGTCGGATGGCTACACCTTC.

This clonotype was detected a few times. This sequence joins TRBV6-2 or TRBV6-3 and TRBJ2-3; 7 bases agree with TRBD2. In germline, CDR1 is MNHEY, CDR2 SVGEGT. The J segment lost 2 bases and the V segment lost 2 bases, leaving 7 bases of the junction unmatched. There are 16 residues in the CDR3. CDR3 nucleotide sequence: TGTGCCAGCAGTTACGGGGGGGGAGATTCCACAGATACGCAGTATTTT. It yields the protein CASSYGGGDSTDTQYF.

This clonotype has more than one count but fewer than ten. The rearrangement uses TRBV29-1 and TRBJ2-5; 8 nucleotides align to TRBD1. TRBJ2-7 explains the end of the DNA better; the J call may be wrong. CDR3 size: 15 residues. Germline CDR1 reads SQVTM; CDR2 reads ANQGSEA. This CDR3 reads CSVVGGQAFSYEQYF. The CDR3 DNA reads TGCAGCGTTGTTGGGGGACAGGCCTTCTCCTACGAGCAGTACTTC.

In its sample, this clonotype was seen a few times. The chain is built from TRBV29-1 and TRBJ2-5, with 8 bases fitting TRBD2. CDR3 size: 13 residues. V shed 7 bases and J 2 bases; nucleotides not matched to a gene: 6. Germline V gene data show CDR1 as SQVTM and CDR2 as ANQGSEA. The CDR3: CSGGSSGQETQYF. CDR3 sequence (DNA): TGCAGCGGTGGTTCTAGCGGGCAAGAGACCCAGTACTTC.

This chain joins TRBV7-2 and TRBJ2-1; D is uncertain. The CDR3 is 13 residues long. Germline V gene data show CDR1 as SGHTA and CDR2 as FQGNSA. V was trimmed by 3 bases and J by 10 bases, leaving 13 bases between them. The CDR3 protein is CASSFPGIREQFF. The CDR3 region has the DNA TGTGCCAGCAGCTTTCCTGGCATAAGAGAGCAGTTCTTC.

Points on this clonotype: Germline is not matched at one junction end, which may reflect a read error. The chain links TRBV6-6 to TRBJ1-2; 10 bases line up with TRBD1. Germline loops: CDR1 MNHNY, CDR2 SVGAGI (reference sequence). The CDR3 extends over 14 amino acids. CDR3 sequence reads: CASGYIDRGLGYTF. The CDR3 region has the DNA TGTGCCAGCGGTTACATTGACAGGGGGCTGGGCTACACCTTC.

This clonotype appeared many times. The V call is TRBV5-1, the J call TRBJ2-5, with TRBD2 matching over 12 bases. V lost 3 bases and J lost 1; bases outside the gene matches: 4. The CDR3 spans 16 residues. Germline-derived CDR1 and CDR2 are SGHRS and YFSETQ. For the CDR3, the DNA is TGCGCCAGCAGCTCGCAACTAGCGGGGGGCCAAGAGACCCAGTACTTC. It yields the protein CASSSQLAGGQETQYF.

This clonotype was seen only a few times. The chain joins TRBV7-8 to TRBJ1-1; no reliable D call. Germline V gene lookup returns CDR1 SGHVS and CDR2 FQNEAQ. The CDR3 contains 15 residues. Between the trimmed V and J ends, which lost 2 bases and 0 bases, there was a span of 10 bases. The CDR3 spells CASSLLNSLNTEAFF. In nucleotides, the CDR3 is TGTGCCAGCAGCTTATTAAACAGTTTGAACACTGAAGCTTTCTTT.

This clonotype occurred once. The chain recombines TRBV23-1 with TRBJ1-1; no firm D call. TRBV23-1 is known as an ORF, though its function is uncertain. Trimming took off 9 bases at V and 7 bases at J, with 9 bases between the two ends. CDR3 length: 10 residues. CDR3 residues: CASNRLEAFF. In DNA, the CDR3 is TGCGCCAGTAACCGGCTTGAAGCTTTCTTT.

As to this clonotype: This may arise from a read error, as a much more abundant clone is one base away. The chain employs TRBV7-3 and TRBJ2-1; 11 bases match TRBD2. The V gene end was trimmed by 3 bases and the J gene end by 3 bases; junction bases not matched to a gene: 1. Germline-derived CDR1 and CDR2 are SGHTA and FQGTGA. The CDR3 is made up of 15 amino acids. The CDR3 loop reads CASSFSGGDYNEQFF. The DNA of the CDR3 is TGTGCCAGCAGCTTTAGCGGGGGGGACTACAATGAGCAGTTCTTC.

The V call is TRBV6-5, the J call TRBJ1-2, with D unclear. CDR1 is MNHEY and CDR2 is SVGAGI in the germline V gene. Trimming took off 6 bases at V and 7 bases at J, with 12 bases between the two ends. The CDR3 is 12 amino acids. DNA for the CDR3: TGTGCCAGCAGGGCCCCAGGCGGTGGCTACACCTTC. Encoded protein: CASRAPGGGYTF.

The chain recombines TRBV6-6 with TRBJ2-7; 10 bases map to TRBD1. Unmatched junction bases numbered 6, after V lost 4 bases and J lost 3 bases. Germline V gene lookup returns CDR1 MNHNY and CDR2 SVGAGI (reference sequence). The CDR3 length is 15 residues. This chain's CDR3 is CASSFPGQGIYEQYF. CDR3 DNA sequence: TGTGCCAGCAGTTTCCCGGGACAGGGGATCTACGAGCAGTACTTC.

The chain uses TRBV11-2 and TRBJ1-2, with 12 nucleotides matching TRBD1. V dropped 3 bases and J dropped 4; count of bases not matched to a gene: 6. The germline V gene has CDR1 SGHAT and CDR2 FQNNGV. The CDR3 loop spans 16 amino acids. The CDR3 sequence: CASSLGQGAPGYGYTF. CDR3 nucleotide sequence: TGTGCCAGCAGCTTGGGACAGGGGGCGCCAGGCTATGGCTACACCTTC.

The chain employs TRBV4-1 and TRBJ1-1; TRBD1 matches at 8 bases. J lost 4 bases, V lost 4 bases, and 11 bases had no gene match. This CDR3 has 16 residues. Germline lookup yields CDR1 MGHRA and CDR2 YSYEKL. The DNA of the CDR3 is TGCGCCAGCAGCCGGGTGTGGACCGGACAGGGCACTGAAGCTTTCTTT. Protein product: CASSRVWTGQGTEAFF.

The J gene is TRBJ2-3, the V gene TRBV12-3 or TRBV12-4; D unclear. Trimming left V 2 bases short and J 2 bases short, with 8 bases between. This CDR3 region has 14 residues. DNA for the CDR3: TGTGCCAGCAGTTTAACACAGAACACAGATACGCAGTATTTT. Encoded protein: CASSLTQNTDTQYF.

This clonotype was found once. The chain has TRBV7-9 and TRBJ2-5; 8 positions agree with TRBD1. Germline trimming cut 0 bases from V and 6 bases from J; bases unmatched to any gene: 6. The CDR3 extends over 15 amino acids. Germline-derived CDR1 and CDR2 are SEHNR and FQNEAQ (reference sequence). Here the CDR3 DNA reads TGTGCCAGCAGCTTAGCTACAGGGGGTTTAAAGACCCAGTACTTC. This translates into CASSLATGGLKTQYF.

The V and J genes are TRBV4-3 and TRBJ2-3; possibly TRBD1 for D (6 bases). The germline V gene has CDR1 LGHNA and CDR2 YSLEER. Between the trimmed V and J ends, which lost 4 bases and 0 bases, there was a span of 14 bases. This CDR3 region has 16 residues. This chain's CDR3 is CASSPQGPPSTDTQYF. The CDR3 bases are TGCGCCAGCAGCCCCCAGGGGCCTCCTAGCACAGATACGCAGTATTTT.